The text below deals with one T cell receptor (beta chain). This clone was seen once. No cognate antigen has been identified for it. The record has no base qualities; no much larger clone is one base away. Participants were included only if at least one PBMC sample before ART initiation and at least two post-ART samples were available. All participants with HIV were treated in the United States of America. Before DNA extraction, cryopreserved samples containing 1-10 million PBMC were thawed and washed. At the time of the earliest PBMC sample for each participant with HIV, ages ranged from about 23 to 60 years. PBMC samples were contributed by each participant from 1-4 timepoints before ART initiation and 2-8 timepoints after ART initiation, with a median of 7 samples. For every participant, serial HIV viral load, CD4+ T-cell count, ART history and demographic data were obtained. A Qiagen kit on a QIAcube was used to extract genomic DNA from unsorted PBMC, with samples processed in batches of 12.

These data belong to a study of long-term antiretroviral therapy in people with HIV (dated 2022 in TCRdb). A note on the overall study: The earliest samples were collected approximately a decade before the 2015 WHO recommendation for immediate ART, a period when ART was typically delayed until CD4 counts fell. A total of 192 cryopreserved PBMC samples were contributed to the cohort by 30 adults with confirmed HIV infection, with samples collected serially over a mean of approximately six years (range 1-12). Among the approximately 30 participants with HIV, more than ten were female. A retrospective serial study tested whether changes in peripheral blood TRB repertoire composition and diversity were associated with ART initiation and durable HIV suppression. No cross-contamination during QIAcube processing was shown when test extractions of a monoclonal T-cell line were performed alongside fewer than 35 polyclonal samples. General findings and caveats noted by the study authors: Inferences about post-ART repertoire changes are limited because no data were available on ART adherence, viral resistance or therapy changes. Because pre-ART samples had limited cell numbers, profiling was done on unsorted PBMC rather than on sorted CD4+ and CD8+ T cells. Compared with controls, HIV repertoires had narrower CDR3 length ranges, and the network structure pointed to an antigen-experienced repertoire that shifted only slightly toward naive after ART. Samples dated from 2004 to 2017, and the ART regimens used may be less effective than current ones. The repertoire was dominated across all time points by expanded TRB clones identified before ART initiation, although this dominance was seen to fluctuate and to decrease in many PLHIV after ART. Starting ART was linked to a significant rise in TRB diversity, yet even with long-term ART the diversity remained significantly lower than in transplant donor controls. Because PBMC availability was limited, only the TCR beta chain was sequenced, with no alpha chain pairing.

The immunoSEQ hsTCRB v3.0 assay was used at survey level resolution to sequence the TRB variable region. A depth of about 40,000-50,000 T-cell genomes per sample was targeted for TRB sequencing. TRB libraries were pooled and sequenced on an Illumina MiSeq using a v3 150-cycle kit. The source study handled its data this way. Repertoire analysis was performed in R inside a reproducible Nextflow workflow that covered QC, data transformation and analysis. LymphoSeq2, an R package for AIRR-Seq data exploration, was used to implement custom analyses. After excluding a handful of samples that yielded fewer than 5000 total TRB sequences, fewer than 200 HIV repertoires remained for analysis. Among the 180 to 200 HIV repertoires that were kept, 59 were collected before ART initiation and more than 120 were collected after ART initiation. Repertoires were downsampled to 5000 TRB nucleotide sequences, and summary statistics were averaged over 100 downsampling iterations. The analysis kept only TRB sequences whose CDR3 regions were at least seven amino acids long. Diversity was measured with a Shannon entropy-derived clonality score and the Gini coefficient. Repertoire networks linked the top 5000 CDR3 amino acid sequences whenever two sequences differed by an edit distance of one. For TRB CDR3 amino acid sequences, antigen specificity groups and MHC restriction were predicted with GLIPH2. To flag known CMV, EBV, HIV or tissue antigen associations, CDR3 amino acid sequences were matched against VDJdb and McPAS-TCR. Pre-ART, post-ART and control groups were compared with Wilcoxon signed-rank tests and Holm-Bonferroni correction. TCRdb stores this immuneACCESS table with in-frame sequences only. Part of the clones is absent; in the studies checked, under half of the shortfall reflects unresolved V genes, and no reason is known for the rest. The V and J calls and clone size come from that table; D and trimming were worked out from the DNA. The table for this sample lists about 29,000 clones; 70% to 90% of them were counted only once. The ten largest clones capture less than 8.5% of the sample.

Taken from the germline V gene, the CDR1 and CDR2 loops are SNHLY and FYNNEI. The CDR3 runs 16 amino acids, cysteine and phenylalanine included. This entry keeps only the CDR3 DNA: 48 bases, framed from base 1. V has 5 bases trimmed and J has 4 bases trimmed; junction bases matching no gene number 10. This clonotype originated in a man aged 50-60 years with HIV. Material: unsorted PBMCs, obtained 3.2 years before starting antiretroviral therapy. The V and J segments used are TRBV2 and TRBJ2-2, with 7 bases in between that match TRBD1. The DNA sequence is TGTGCCAGCAGTTTCCTTACAGGGGAGTCCACCGGGGAGCTGTTTTTT. Translated, it gives CASSFLTGESTGELFF.